This T cell receptor beta chain was recovered during a study of blood T cell repertoires in COVID-19. Study background: Specimens from acute and convalescent COVID-19 originated in the United States, Italy and Spain.

Germline V gene lookup returns CDR1 MNHNS and CDR2 SASEGT. The CDR3 totals 15 residues. After removal of 2 bases from V and 3 bases from J, the junction contained 6 bases not matched to a gene. Authors' data handling: Nucleated cell number was recorded as an estimate derived from reference gene primer amplification. Profiled with immunoSEQ multiplex PCR; TCRdb holds only in-frame clones, not every one. V, J and clone size were drawn from that table, and D and trimming were deduced from the DNA. This table has some 230,000 clones, around 86% appearing once. The J gene is TRBJ1-1, the V gene TRBV6-1; 7 bases agree with TRBD1. The sample comprised peripheral blood. This clonotype originated in a man in his thirties or forties who had recovered from COVID-19. The CDR3 here is CASSERGRRDTEAFF. The CDR3 coding sequence is TGTGCCAGCAGTGAAAGGGGGCGCCGGGACACTGAAGCTTTCTTT.